The 3 T cell receptor beta chains reported below all come from one sample, sequenced in a study of T cells in Graves' hyperthyroidism and ophthalmopathy. TCR beta CDR3 region amplification was performed from RNA transcripts. When the TCR CDR3 underwent first-round RT-PCR, the HTBI primer set was used. TCRdb independently ran MiXCR on the multiplex PCR reads; one entry per CDR3 protein. The table shows 750,000 to 950,000 distinct CDR3 sequences, with about 38% occurring only once. The specimen sequenced was blood. The receptors were gathered from a man aged 18 to 29 with Graves' hyperthyroidism.

In the case of this clonotype: This clone may be a read error of a much larger clone one base away. The rearrangement links TRBV2 to TRBJ1-2; D is undetermined. This CDR3 is built from 12 residues. The V gene's germline CDR1 is SNHLY and CDR2 FYNNEI. The V end was cut by 4 bases, the J end by 10 bases, with 13 bases between. This CDR3 is CASSGALKTYTF. The CDR3 coding sequence is TGTGCCAGCAGTGGAGCGCTCAAAACCTACACCTTC.

This sequence joins TRBV6-1 and TRBJ1-1, with D unresolved. This CDR3 contains 14 residues. V dropped 1 base and J dropped 1 base, with 7 bases sitting between them. Per germline, CDR1 MNHNS and CDR2 SASEGT. CDR3 sequence reads: CASSEVQENTEAFF. The CDR3 coding sequence is TGTGCCAGCAGTGAAGTCCAGGAGAACACTGAAGCTTTCTTT.

The rearrangement uses TRBV2 and TRBJ2-7; a possible D gene is TRBD2 (5 bases). Per germline, CDR1 SNHLY and CDR2 FYNNEI. V was trimmed by 6 bases and J by 11 bases, leaving 17 bases between them. The CDR3 length is 12 residues. CDR3 sequence: CASSQETEAKYF. The CDR3 DNA sequence: TGTGCCAGCAGCCAAGAAACGGAGGCCAAGTACTTC.